The 15 T cell receptor beta chains in this list originate from one sample, sequenced in a study of Graves' ophthalmopathy and Graves' hyperthyroidism. TCR beta CDR3 amplification used RNA transcripts. First-round RT-PCR with HTBI primers preceded a second-round multiplex PCR. A single record per CDR3 protein comes from TCRdb applying MiXCR to the multiplex PCR reads. The sample has almost 750,000 distinct CDR3 sequences, 35% to 50% seen once. Source material: peripheral blood. These receptors were collected from an adult man with Graves' ophthalmopathy.

The chain uses TRBV2 and TRBJ1-1; D may be TRBD1 (5 bases). The CDR3 is made up of 17 amino acids. With 5 bases removed from V and 5 bases from J, the gap between germline ends came to 24 bases. Germline-derived CDR1 and CDR2 are SNHLY and FYNNEI. In nucleotides, the CDR3 is TGTGCCAGCAGTTACTCGAAGCAGGGAGGGTATGGGACTGAAGCTTTCTTT. As protein: CASSYSKQGGYGTEAFF.

A remark on this clonotype: A much larger clone sits a single nucleotide away, making a read error possible. The chain joins TRBV11-1 to TRBJ2-7; D is unresolved. CDR3 length: 14 amino acids. V was trimmed by 5 bases and J by 3 bases, leaving 14 bases between them. Looked up from germline, CDR1 is SGHAT and CDR2 is FQDESV (reference sequence). DNA for the CDR3: TGTGCCAGCAGCCGAACAGAAGACCACTACGAGCAGTACTTC. This translates into CASSRTEDHYEQYF.

This clonotype was found a few times. This chain uses TRBV7-6 with TRBJ1-2; TRBD1 agrees at 8 bases. Germline loops: CDR1 SGHVS, CDR2 FNYEAQ. Losses at the gene ends were 5 bases for V and 4 bases for J; bases not matched to a gene: 9. The CDR3 has 15 amino acids. The chain's CDR3 is CASSQDHGTGYGYTF. DNA for the CDR3: TGTGCCAGCAGCCAAGATCATGGGACAGGCTATGGCTACACCTTC.

This clonotype was counted many times. One junction end disagrees with the germline gene, perhaps due to a read error. The rearrangement uses TRBV7-2 and TRBJ2-5; D possibly uses TRBD1 or TRBD2 (5 bases each). This CDR3 contains 14 residues. The germline gives CDR1 SGHTA, CDR2 FQGNSA. The CDR3 coding sequence is TGTGTCAGCGGCCCCCAGGGTTCAAGAGAGACCCAGTACTTC. This sequence encodes CVSGPQGSRETQYF. The variable domain in full, with the rest retrieved from reference TRBV7-2 and TRBJ2-5, is GAGVSQSPSNKVTEKGKDVELRCDPISGHTALYWYRQSLGQGLEFLIYFQGNSAPDKSGLPSDRFSAERTGGSVSTLTIQRTQQEDSAVYLCVSGPQGSRETQYFGPGTRLLVL.

The CDR3 reads CSQLDGGTYEQYF. The CDR3 bases are TGCAGCCAACTTGACGGAGGGACCTACGAGCAGTACTTC. The chain carries TRBV29-1 and TRBJ2-7; maybe TRBD2 (6 bases). Germline values: CDR1 SQVTM, CDR2 ANQGSEA. The CDR3 is made up of 13 amino acids. Between the trimmed V and J ends, which lost 8 bases and 2 bases, there was a span of 16 bases.

In DNA form, the CDR3 reads TGTGCCACCAGCTTGACAGCCTATGGCTACACCTTC. It codes for CATSLTAYGYTF. This rearrangement joins TRBV15 to TRBJ1-2; weak D call: TRBD1 (5 bases). Germline CDR1 and CDR2: LNHNV and YYDKDF (reference sequence). CDR3 length: 12 amino acids. Trimming removed 5 bases from V and 4 bases from J, with 8 bases in between.

The sample holds a few counts of this clonotype. V and J are TRBV5-4 and TRBJ1-2; a weak D match, TRBD1 (5 bases). The CDR3 is 13 amino acids. The V and J ends lost 5 bases and 7 bases respectively, with 15 bases between them. Germline V gene lookup returns CDR1 SGHNT and CDR2 YYREEE (reference sequence). The CDR3 region has the DNA TGTGCCAGCAGTCAGGCGGGGCTCCGTGGCTACACCTTC. The encoded protein is CASSQAGLRGYTF.

The J gene is TRBJ1-5, the V gene TRBV4-1, with unresolved D. Germline CDR1 and CDR2: MGHRA and YSYEKL. The V end was cut by 1 base, the J end by 2 bases, with 12 bases between. This CDR3 is built from 16 residues. CDR3 bases: TGCGCCAGCAGCCAAGTTTCCGGGGAGGGCAATCAGCCCCAGCATTTT. Translation: CASSQVSGEGNQPQHF.

The chain has TRBV25-1 and TRBJ2-3; 10 nucleotides align to TRBD1. Looked up from germline, CDR1 is MGHDK and CDR2 is SYGVNS. This CDR3 contains 15 residues. Unmatched junction bases numbered 5, after V lost 5 bases and J lost 3 bases. The CDR3 bases are TGTGCCAGCAGTAAACCGGGACAGGGGACAGATACGCAGTATTTT. This sequence encodes CASSKPGQGTDTQYF.

This clonotype was detected many times. V gene TRBV29-1 combines with J gene TRBJ2-2, with no clear D. Trimming pared 7 bases from V and 1 base from J, leaving 10 bases between. Germline lookup yields CDR1 SQVTM and CDR2 ANQGSEA. CDR3 size: 13 residues. CDR3 coding DNA: TGCAGCGCGGGCAGTCTGAACACCGGGGAGCTGTTTTTT. This sequence encodes CSAGSLNTGELFF.

This clonotype was picked up many times. The chain links TRBV29-1 to TRBJ1-4, with no clear D. Germline CDR1 is SQVTM and CDR2 is ANQGSEA. The CDR3 consists of 13 residues. Trimming left V 7 bases short and J 5 bases short, with 14 bases between. The DNA for the CDR3 is TGCAGCGGTCGACGGTTAGAAAATGAAAAACTGTTTTTT. This sequence encodes CSGRRLENEKLFF.

V and J are TRBV29-1 and TRBJ2-7; D gene unclear. Trimming stripped 8 bases from V and 0 bases from J, with 11 bases between. Germline V lookup: CDR1 SQVTM, CDR2 ANQGSEA. The length of the CDR3 is 12 residues. The CDR3 DNA follows: TGCAGCTTAGATCGGAGCTCCTACGAGCAGTACTTC. Translation gives CSLDRSSYEQYF.

This clonotype was detected only a few times. The chain links TRBV19 to TRBJ1-5; D is ambiguous. Germline CDR1 and CDR2: LNHDA and SQIVND (reference sequence). With 3 bases removed from V and 5 bases from J, the gap between germline ends came to 14 bases. The CDR3 is 15 residues long. The CDR3 protein is CASSIPHRDHQPQHF. CDR3 bases: TGTGCCAGTAGTATTCCTCACAGAGATCATCAGCCCCAGCATTTT.

This clonotype was counted once. A much larger clone is a single base away; this may be a read error. The gene calls are TRBV7-6 and TRBJ1-1; D may be TRBD1 (5 bases). The CDR3 runs to 11 residues. Germline loops: CDR1 SGHVS, CDR2 FNYEAQ. CDR3 amino acids: CASGLGVWAFF. CDR3 nucleotide sequence: TGTGCCAGCGGCTTAGGGGTGTGGGCTTTCTTT.

The chain combines TRBV20-1 with TRBJ2-2; D unresolved. This CDR3 region has 12 residues. The V and J ends lost 0 bases and 6 bases respectively, with 5 bases between them. CDR1 and CDR2 (germline): DFQATT, SNEGSKA (reference sequence). CDR3 residues: CSARDHSGELFF. CDR3 nucleotide sequence: TGCAGTGCTAGAGATCATTCCGGGGAGCTGTTTTTT.